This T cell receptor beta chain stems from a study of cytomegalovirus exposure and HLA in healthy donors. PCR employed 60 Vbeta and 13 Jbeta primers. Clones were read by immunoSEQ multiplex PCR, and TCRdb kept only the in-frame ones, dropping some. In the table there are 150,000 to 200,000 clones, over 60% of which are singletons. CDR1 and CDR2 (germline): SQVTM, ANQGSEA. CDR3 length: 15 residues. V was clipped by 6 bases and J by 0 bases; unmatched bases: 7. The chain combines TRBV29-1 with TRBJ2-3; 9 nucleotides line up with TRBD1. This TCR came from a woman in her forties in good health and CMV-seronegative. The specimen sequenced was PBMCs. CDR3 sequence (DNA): TGCAGCGTCGCCGCCGGGACAGGGAGCACAGATACGCAGTATTTT. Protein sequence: CSVAAGTGSTDTQYF.